A single sample gave rise to the 20 T cell receptor beta chains below, sequenced in a study of regulatory T cells in long-lasting Graves disease. Arm-PCR of CDR3 regions and iRepertoire HTBI primers were the basis on which TCR beta libraries were built. TCRdb redid the calling of the multiplex PCR reads with MiXCR, one entry per CDR3 protein. The sample records around 400,000 distinct CDR3 sequences, roughly 25% being singletons. Documented time point: persistent/refractory GD, antithyroid drugs over 5 years with positive TRAb. Scientists built the TCR library using RNA that was extracted from PBMCs. Sequencing used peripheral blood mononuclear cells (PBMCs), obtained when the disease was refractory, from a patient treated with antithyroid drugs. The receptors come from a woman in her 40s with Graves disease.

This clonotype was observed many times. The rearrangement links TRBV28 to TRBJ2-1, with 9 bases fitting TRBD2. CDR1 and CDR2 from the germline V gene are MDHEN and SYDVKM. Germline trimming cut 3 bases from V and 15 bases from J; bases unmatched to any gene: 6. The CDR3 runs 12 residues. Here the CDR3 reads CASSFISGSLFF. For the CDR3, the DNA is TGTGCCAGCAGTTTTATTAGCGGGAGTTTGTTCTTC.

The chain employs TRBV7-2 and TRBJ1-5; D not certain. CDR3 length: 15 amino acids. The V gene lost 5 bases and the J gene lost 0 bases, with 11 bases spanning the gap. Germline V gene sequence: CDR1 SGHTA, CDR2 FQGNSA. Here the CDR3 reads CASSLTDDSNQPQHF. CDR3 DNA sequence: TGTGCCAGCAGCCTTACAGATGATAGCAATCAGCCCCAGCATTTT.

This clonotype has only a few counts. Here the CDR3 DNA reads TGCGCCAGCAGCTCCCACTTGGGGCTCTCCTACGAGCAGTACTTC. Protein sequence: CASSSHLGLSYEQYF. This chain links TRBV5-1 with TRBJ2-7; D might be TRBD1 (5 bases). CDR1 and CDR2 (germline): SGHRS, YFSETQ. V lost 3 bases, J lost 0 bases, and 13 bases lay in between. The CDR3 contains 15 residues.

This chain connects TRBV3-1 to TRBJ1-4; the D is unclear. This CDR3 is built from 15 residues. V was pared by 1 base and J by 11 bases, with 17 bases between. The germline gives CDR1 LGHDT, CDR2 YNNKEL (reference sequence). This chain's CDR3 is CASSQVGRVISKLFF. For the CDR3, the DNA is TGTGCCAGCAGCCAAGTCGGGAGGGTAATAAGCAAACTGTTTTTT. The whole variable domain, remainder taken from reference TRBV3-1 and TRBJ1-4, is DTAVSQTPKYLVTQMGNDKSIKCEQNLGHDTMYWYKQDSKKFLKIMFSYNNKELIINETVPNRFSPKSPDKAHLNLHINSLELGDSAVYFCASSQVGRVISKLFFGSGTQLSVL.

In its sample, this clonotype was seen many times. The chain couples TRBV10-2 to TRBJ1-5; 7 positions match TRBD1. V gave up 8 bases and J gave up 4 bases; unmatched junction bases: 8. There are 14 residues in the CDR3. Germline V CDR1 and CDR2: WSHSY, SAAADI. The CDR3: CASREGQVNQPQHF. CDR3 nucleotide sequence: TGCGCCAGCCGCGAAGGACAGGTTAATCAGCCCCAGCATTTT.

In this sample, this clonotype turned up many times. V gene TRBV28 combines with J gene TRBJ1-5; D possibly corresponds to TRBD1 (5 bases). The germline V gene has CDR1 MDHEN and CDR2 SYDVKM. V lost 6 bases and J 11 bases, leaving 20 bases between the germline ends. The CDR3 is made up of 14 amino acids. The CDR3 reads CASSESSGAPTQHF. CDR3 bases: TGTGCCAGCAGCGAGTCCTCCGGGGCCCCAACCCAGCATTTT.

This clonotype was detected many times. J is TRBJ2-5 and V is TRBV28; D gene unclear. Trimming left V 5 bases short and J 1 base short, with 14 bases between. The length of the CDR3 is 15 residues. CDR1 and CDR2 (germline): MDHEN, SYDVKM. CDR3 sequence (DNA): TGTGCCAGCAGTGGCTATGCCCCAAGCCAAGAGACCCAGTACTTC. Protein: CASSGYAPSQETQYF.

There are many counts of this clonotype. The chain joins TRBV11-2 to TRBJ2-2, with a possible D match to TRBD1 (6 bases). Germline V gene lookup returns CDR1 SGHAT and CDR2 FQNNGV. The CDR3 is made up of 16 amino acids. Trimming shortened V by 2 bases and J by 0 bases, and 10 bases separated the two germline ends. CDR3 amino acids: CASSLRTATNTGELFF. The CDR3 DNA follows: TGTGCCAGCAGCTTAAGGACAGCGACGAACACCGGGGAGCTGTTTTTT.

The chain has TRBV19 and TRBJ1-5, with a tentative D call TRBD1 (6 bases). This CDR3 has 18 residues. V was shortened by 3 bases and J by 0 bases, with 18 bases between the two germline ends. Germline CDR1 reads LNHDA; CDR2 reads SQIVND (reference sequence). Here the CDR3 reads CASSIRLKGGYSNQPQHF. CDR3 sequence (DNA): TGTGCCAGTAGTATTCGATTAAAGGGGGGGTATAGCAATCAGCCCCAGCATTTT.

There are many counts of this clonotype. The V gene is TRBV12-3 or TRBV12-4, the J gene TRBJ2-5; 8 bases match TRBD1. The CDR3 is made up of 16 amino acids. J gave up 4 bases and V 7 bases, and 14 bases lay outside the gene matches. CDR3 protein: CASTSFRTGNLETQYF. The CDR3 region has the DNA TGTGCCAGCACCTCATTCAGGACAGGGAATTTAGAGACCCAGTACTTC.

This clonotype has at least ten counts. This sequence joins TRBV28 and TRBJ2-7; 10 positions agree with TRBD2. With 1 base clipped from V and 7 bases from J, the junction kept 7 bases outside the gene matches. The CDR3 has 15 residues. Germline V CDR1 and CDR2: MDHEN, SYDVKM. This CDR3 is CASSLFPSGSNEQYF. CDR3 nucleotides: TGTGCCAGCAGTTTATTCCCTAGCGGGAGTAATGAGCAGTACTTC.

At least ten counts were recorded for this clonotype. V is TRBV28 and J is TRBJ2-5; D gene unclear. The CDR3 spans 15 residues. Germline V lookup: CDR1 MDHEN, CDR2 SYDVKM. V dropped 7 bases and J dropped 5 bases, with 20 bases sitting between them. CDR3 protein: CASTPLGEGSETQYF. In DNA, the CDR3 is TGTGCCAGCACACCTCTTGGGGAAGGAAGCGAGACCCAGTACTTC.

This clonotype was detected only a few times. The chain couples TRBV7-9 to TRBJ1-1; perhaps TRBD1 as D (5 bases). CDR3 length: 19 residues. Germline V lookup: CDR1 SEHNR, CDR2 FQNEAQ (reference sequence). The V end was cut by 3 bases, the J end by 6 bases, with 29 bases between. This chain's CDR3 is CASSLTNYRDSRRWAEAFF. The CDR3, as DNA: TGTGCCAGCAGCTTGACCAATTACCGGGACTCCCGGAGATGGGCTGAAGCTTTCTTT.

In this sample, this clonotype turned up many times. The chain is built from TRBV28 and TRBJ2-7; a possible D gene is TRBD2 (5 bases). Germline loops: CDR1 MDHEN, CDR2 SYDVKM. V lost 10 bases to trimming and J lost 2 bases, with 15 bases between them. The CDR3 sequence is 13 residues long. The chain's CDR3 is CATTPSGPYEQYF. The CDR3 DNA sequence: TGTGCCACCACTCCAAGCGGACCCTACGAGCAGTACTTC.

This clonotype came up a few times. The V and J genes are TRBV6-1 and TRBJ1-1; D is unresolved. CDR3 length equals 15 residues. V dropped 7 bases and J dropped 0 bases, with 15 bases sitting between them. Germline CDR1 is MNHNS and CDR2 is SASEGT. DNA of the CDR3: TGTGCCAGCACCAACACAGACATTCTGAACACTGAAGCTTTCTTT. Protein: CASTNTDILNTEAFF.

This clonotype showed up just a few times. This rearrangement joins TRBV10-3 to TRBJ1-1; D is undetermined. CDR3 size: 13 residues. Germline CDR1 is ENHRY and CDR2 is SYGVKD. Trimming left V 8 bases short and J 0 bases short, with 10 bases between. In nucleotides, the CDR3 is TGTGCCATCGTAGCCGGAATGAACACTGAAGCTTTCTTT. Its protein is CAIVAGMNTEAFF.

This clonotype was recorded many times. The chain recombines TRBV10-2 with TRBJ2-5; no clear D. V was cut by 4 bases and J by 5 bases, with 14 bases left in between. The CDR3 runs 14 residues. Germline-derived CDR1 and CDR2 are WSHSY and SAAADI. The CDR3 bases are TGCGCCAGCAGTGTGAGACTCCCGGCGGAGACCCAGTACTTC. This sequence encodes CASSVRLPAETQYF.

With respect to this clonotype: One end of the junction fails to match germline, which may point to a read error. The chain uses TRBV11-2 and TRBJ2-2; D not certain. The germline V gene encodes CDR1 SGHAT and CDR2 FQNNGV. This CDR3 has 15 amino acids. CDR3 coding DNA: TGTGCCAACAGCTACCGATGGGCGAACACCGGGGAGCTGTTTTTT. The encoded protein is CANSYRWANTGELFF.

This clonotype was recorded many times. This chain links TRBV28 with TRBJ2-7; TRBD2 agrees at 7 bases. CDR1 and CDR2 from the germline V gene are MDHEN and SYDVKM. The CDR3 contains 12 residues. The J segment lost 2 bases and the V segment lost 9 bases, leaving 4 bases of the junction unmatched. CDR3 nucleotides: TGTGCCAGTCGCCGGGGGGCCTACGAGCAGTACTTC. Its protein product is CASRRGAYEQYF.

A few counts support this clonotype. The chain uses TRBV6-1 and TRBJ1-4, with D possibly TRBD1 on 5 matching bases. Germline V CDR1 and CDR2: MNHNS, SASEGT. Trimming removed 5 bases from V and 7 bases from J, with 14 bases in between. This CDR3 is 14 amino acids long. Here the CDR3 reads CASSYLRGGEKLFF. In DNA form, the CDR3 reads TGTGCCAGCAGTTACCTGAGGGGCGGTGAAAAACTGTTTTTT.